Below are 24 T cell receptor beta chains sequenced from a single sample in a study of blood T cell repertoires in COVID-19. Only in-frame clones appear in the TCRdb table, and some are missing; sequencing was by immunoSEQ multiplex PCR. This table holds 110,000 or so clones, 85% to 90% found once. The specimen sequenced was peripheral blood. The receptors shown here come from a woman aged 55-69 years with COVID-19, enrolled during active disease.

V usage is TRBV10-2 and J usage is TRBJ2-5, with D tentatively TRBD2 (5 bases). The ends were cut back, 0 bases at V and 2 bases at J, with 10 bases in the middle. Germline V gives CDR1 WSHSY, CDR2 SAAADI. The CDR3 spans 15 residues. The DNA for the CDR3 is TGCGCCAGCAGTGAGTCCTTTCGGGGACAAGAGACCCAGTACTTC. As protein: CASSESFRGQETQYF.

This chain uses TRBV11-3 with TRBJ2-1; TRBD2 matches 7 bases. The CDR3 has 17 residues. The germline V gene encodes CDR1 SGHNT and CDR2 YENEEA. Unmatched junction bases numbered 5, after V lost 0 bases and J lost 0 bases. The CDR3 coding sequence is TGTGCCAGCAGCTTAGAGCCGGGCGGGAGCTCCTACAATGAGCAGTTCTTC. Its translation is CASSLEPGGSSYNEQFF.

The genes are TRBV12-3 or TRBV12-4 and TRBJ1-5; 7 bases agree with TRBD1. V gave up 6 bases and J gave up 5 bases; unmatched junction bases: 4. The CDR3 extends over 13 amino acids. In DNA form, the CDR3 reads TGTGCCAGCAGCCGACAGGGCCATCAGCCCCAGCATTTT. Residues: CASSRQGHQPQHF.

In DNA, the CDR3 is TGTGCCATCAGTGAGACATCGCCAAAGTCGTCCCGGACAGGGCGGGCTAACTATGGCTACACCTTC. Amino acid sequence: CAISETSPKSSRTGRANYGYTF. The V gene is TRBV10-3, the J gene TRBJ1-2; 8 bases align to TRBD1. The junction had 23 bases not matched to a gene; V was cut back by 2 bases and J by 0 bases. Germline CDR1 and CDR2: ENHRY and SYGVKD. This CDR3 is built from 22 residues.

The chain combines TRBV6-8 with TRBJ1-5; D remains ambiguous. V lost 8 bases and J lost 4, with 12 bases in between. CDR1 and CDR2 from the germline V gene are MNHGY and SAAAGT. This CDR3 is built from 13 residues. CDR3 nucleotide sequence: TGTGCCAGCGGGCCTGATAGTAATCAGCCCCAGCATTTT. Its protein is CASGPDSNQPQHF.

V usage is TRBV15 and J usage is TRBJ1-5, with D possibly being TRBD1 (6 bases). Trimming cost V 0 bases and J 2 bases, with 11 bases left between them. Germline CDR1 and CDR2: LNHNV and YYDKDF (reference sequence). This CDR3 comprises 16 residues. CDR3 nucleotides: TGTGCCACCAGCAGAGACGGCAGGGGAGGCAATCAGCCCCAGCATTTT. Encoded protein: CATSRDGRGGNQPQHF.

The rearrangement uses TRBV11-3 and TRBJ1-3; D ambiguous. This CDR3 region has 15 residues. Germline CDR1 is SGHNT and CDR2 is YENEEA. The V and J ends lost 1 base and 2 bases respectively, with 9 bases between them. The DNA of the CDR3 is TGTGCCAGCAGCTTAGCGGGGAGACCTGGAAACACCATATATTTT. Translation: CASSLAGRPGNTIYF.

This chain links TRBV19 with TRBJ1-5, with D unresolved. The CDR3 has 14 residues. Trimming removed 4 bases from V and 2 bases from J, with 9 bases in between. Per the germline V gene, CDR1 is LNHDA and CDR2 is SQIVND (reference sequence). CDR3 nucleotides: TGTGCCAGTAGTAAGGGAGCAGGCAATCAGCCCCAGCATTTT. Its protein product is CASSKGAGNQPQHF.

The V gene is TRBV5-5, the J gene TRBJ1-6, with 7 bases lining up with TRBD1. The CDR3 length is 16 residues. Trimming took 4 bases from V and 6 from J; bases not matched to a gene: 10. The germline V gene has CDR1 SGHKS and CDR2 YYEKEE (reference sequence). CDR3 protein: CASSPATGQSNSPLHF. The DNA of the CDR3 is TGTGCCAGCAGCCCGGCAACGGGACAGAGTAATTCACCCCTCCACTTT.

This chain uses TRBV7-2 with TRBJ2-5; 8 nucleotides agree with TRBD2. The CDR3 runs to 18 residues. In germline, CDR1 is SGHTA, CDR2 FQGNSA. V shed 1 base and J 3 bases; nucleotides not matched to a gene: 13. CDR3 protein: CASSLVPWASGYEETQYF. The CDR3 DNA follows: TGTGCCAGCAGCTTAGTGCCCTGGGCTAGCGGGTATGAAGAGACCCAGTACTTC.

V and J are TRBV11-2 and TRBJ2-7, with 7 nucleotides matching TRBD1. Germline CDR1 is SGHAT and CDR2 is FQNNGV. The ends lost 6 bases at V and 12 bases at J; junction bases unmatched: 11. The CDR3 consists of 12 residues. DNA for the CDR3: TGTGCCAGCAGTCCCGAGAAGGGGGCGATGTACTTC. Protein sequence: CASSPEKGAMYF.

This clone appeared a few times. Written as DNA, the CDR3 is TGTGCCAGCAGCCGACAGGACAACTCTGGGGCCAACGTCCTGACTTTC. It is translated as CASSRQDNSGANVLTF. This chain uses TRBV13 with TRBJ2-6, with a tentative D call TRBD1 (6 bases). The CDR3 runs to 16 residues. Germline CDR1 and CDR2: PRHDT and FYEKMQ (reference sequence). V lost 5 bases, J lost 0 bases, and 11 bases lay in between.

The chain joins TRBV9 to TRBJ1-1, with 8 bases aligning to TRBD1. This CDR3 is built from 16 residues. J gave up 1 base and V 4 bases, and 9 bases lay outside the gene matches. Germline assignment: CDR1 SGDLS and CDR2 YYNGEE. The CDR3 bases are TGTGCCAGCAGCCCCATAGCCGGGACAGGGAACACTGAAGCTTTCTTT. It codes for CASSPIAGTGNTEAFF.

The chain employs TRBV27 and TRBJ2-7; 9 bases line up with TRBD2. The CDR3 length is 14 residues. The V gene end was trimmed by 2 bases and the J gene end by 3 bases; junction bases not matched to a gene: 2. CDR1 MNHEY and CDR2 SMNVEV come from the germline V gene (reference sequence). CDR3 DNA: TGTGCCAGCAGTTTACTAGCGGGGAGCTACGAGCAGTACTTC. Translation: CASSLLAGSYEQYF.

The rearrangement links TRBV7-7 to TRBJ1-4; 10 nucleotides agree with TRBD1. The germline V gene has CDR1 SSHAT and CDR2 FNYEAQ (reference sequence). The CDR3 is 13 residues long. V was pared by 5 bases and J by 7 bases, with 1 base of the junction left unmatched. The CDR3 bases are TGTGCCAGCAGCAGGGACAGGGGTGAAAAACTGTTTTTT. Protein: CASSRDRGEKLFF.

The chain has TRBV4-1 and TRBJ2-5; tentatively, D is TRBD2 (5 bases). This CDR3 region has 14 residues. Germline V gene data show CDR1 as MGHRA and CDR2 as YSYEKL. Trimming removed 1 base at V and 1 base at J, with 7 bases between. This CDR3 is CASSQAGSQETQYF. The DNA of the CDR3 is TGCGCCAGCAGCCAAGCGGGGAGCCAAGAGACCCAGTACTTC.

Details on this clone: A read error may account for a junction end that differs from germline. The chain combines TRBV7-7 with TRBJ2-7; 14 bases are shared with TRBD2. The germline V gene has CDR1 SSHAT and CDR2 FNYEAQ (reference sequence). The CDR3 has 17 amino acids. The CDR3 bases are TGTGCTAGCAGCTCGGGACTAGCGGGGGACTCCCACTACGAGCAGTACTTC. Translated, it gives CASSSGLAGDSHYEQYF.

This chain uses TRBV5-1 with TRBJ1-2; tentative D call: TRBD1 (5 bases). V was clipped by 4 bases and J by 4 bases, with 29 bases between them. This CDR3 comprises 19 residues. The V gene's germline CDR1 is SGHRS and CDR2 YFSETQ. Here the CDR3 reads CASSRRGEGTTPYPYGYTF. DNA for the CDR3: TGCGCCAGCAGCAGGCGCGGAGAAGGGACTACCCCCTACCCCTATGGCTACACCTTC.

This clone was recorded a few times. CDR3 sequence reads: CASSIQGTDTQYF. CDR3 DNA: TGTGCCAGTAGTATCCAGGGAACAGATACGCAGTATTTT. The V call is TRBV19, the J call TRBJ2-3, with a weak D call TRBD1 (5 bases). V shed 3 bases and J shed 3 bases, with 7 bases lying between them. The CDR3 consists of 13 residues. The germline V gene has CDR1 LNHDA and CDR2 SQIVND (reference sequence). The full variable domain, rest sourced from reference TRBV19 and TRBJ2-3, is DGGITQSPKYLFRKEGQNVTLSCEQNLNHDAMYWYRQDPGQGLRLIYYSQIVNDFQKGDIAEGYSVSREKKESFPLTVTSAQKNPTAFYLCASSIQGTDTQYFGPGTRLTVL.

The J gene is TRBJ1-1, the V gene TRBV2; a weak D match, TRBD1 (6 bases). The CDR3 runs 17 residues. From germline, CDR1 is SNHLY and CDR2 FYNNEI. V was pared by 6 bases and J by 0 bases, with 20 bases between. CDR3 DNA: TGTGCCAGCAGGACCCGGACAGCTTGGGACATGAACACTGAAGCTTTCTTT. Translation: CASRTRTAWDMNTEAFF. Full variable domain (rest looked up from reference TRBV2 and TRBJ1-1): EPEVTQTPSHQVTQMGQEVILRCVPISNHLYFYWYRQILGQKVEFLVSFYNNEISEKSEIFDDQFSVERPDGSNFTLKIRSTKLEDSAMYFCASRTRTAWDMNTEAFFGQGTRLTVV.

This sequence joins TRBV4-1 and TRBJ1-2, with 12 bases identical to TRBD1. The CDR3 loop spans 17 amino acids. Germline V CDR1 and CDR2: MGHRA, YSYEKL. V gave up 6 bases and J gave up 6 bases; unmatched junction bases: 14. The CDR3 loop reads CASRQPGQGARKDGYTF. In nucleotides, the CDR3 is TGCGCCAGCAGGCAACCGGGACAGGGGGCACGGAAGGATGGCTACACCTTC.

J is TRBJ2-2 and V is TRBV15; 10 bases fit TRBD1. This CDR3 has 17 residues. Germline CDR1 LNHNV, CDR2 YYDKDF (reference sequence). J gave up 0 bases and V 3 bases, and 4 bases lay outside the gene matches. The CDR3, as DNA: TGTGCCACCAGCAGCCGGGACAGGGGACCGAACACCGGGGAGCTGTTTTTT. It is translated as CATSSRDRGPNTGELFF.

V gene TRBV18 combines with J gene TRBJ1-2; unclear D gene. This CDR3 is built from 15 residues. V was pared by 6 bases and J by 5 bases, with 19 bases between. Germline V gene sequence: CDR1 KGHSH, CDR2 LQKENI. The CDR3 here is CASSRSPDSVYGYTF. The CDR3, as DNA: TGTGCCAGCTCCCGCTCGCCGGACTCGGTTTATGGCTACACCTTC.

The chain links TRBV5-1 to TRBJ1-5; D gene unclear. The CDR3 length is 14 residues. V lost 0 bases and J 2 bases, leaving 6 bases between the germline ends. Germline V lookup: CDR1 SGHRS, CDR2 YFSETQ. The DNA of the CDR3 is TGCGCCAGCAGCTTGGAATCAGGCAATCAGCCCCAGCATTTT. Protein product: CASSLESGNQPQHF.